This is a list of T cell receptor beta chains from one sample in a study of cytomegalovirus exposure and HLA in healthy donors. Libraries were prepared by immunoSEQ multiplex PCR; TCRdb keeps only in-frame clonotypes and omits some of them. The sample carries about 150,000 clones, about 79% recorded once. The sequenced sample consisted of PBMCs. The source is a female donor in good health and CMV-seropositive. Both conserved end residues are part of each CDR3. Each record gives: CDR3 protein, V gene.

cdr3_aa: CASSPSGRLTGELFF; v_call: TRBV14
cdr3_aa: CASSRTLAGHQETQYF; v_call: TRBV7-6
cdr3_aa: CASSQWTGQNTGELFF; v_call: TRBV4-1
cdr3_aa: CASSPQTGKETQYF; v_call: TRBV27
cdr3_aa: CAWRITGIGETQYF; v_call: TRBV30
cdr3_aa: CASSLLVVAGSPDTQYF; v_call: TRBV27
cdr3_aa: CASSLYRVAGANVLTF; v_call: TRBV27
cdr3_aa: CASSWTGEAPSAFF; v_call: TRBV2
cdr3_aa: CASSFGGGNYEQYF; v_call: TRBV7-2
cdr3_aa: CASSLRAQGMNTEAFF; v_call: TRBV7-9
cdr3_aa: CASSPGRATEAFF; v_call: TRBV6-5
cdr3_aa: CASSRDRAGVSNQPQHF; v_call: TRBV2
cdr3_aa: CASSFKSGGLSTDTQYF; v_call: TRBV5-6
cdr3_aa: CASSLIASGLNTEAFF; v_call: TRBV5-1
cdr3_aa: CASSPGGEQPQHF; v_call: TRBV7-9
cdr3_aa: CASSLGTGASPLHF; v_call: TRBV7-9
cdr3_aa: CASSLDANRGGNEQFF; v_call: TRBV7-6
cdr3_aa: CASSLALAGTDTQYF; v_call: TRBV7-6
cdr3_aa: CAIGPGQGSYEQYF; v_call: TRBV10-3
cdr3_aa: CASTLSGERDYEQYF; v_call: TRBV28
cdr3_aa: CAIRVAGAKETQYF; v_call: TRBV2
cdr3_aa: CASSLGAANEQFF; v_call: TRBV28
cdr3_aa: CASRSQRVGNEQFF; v_call: TRBV27
cdr3_aa: CASSQDLRDEQFF; v_call: TRBV14
cdr3_aa: CASSLDPLNNEQFF; v_call: TRBV7-6
cdr3_aa: CASSRYRDNEQFF; v_call: TRBV7-2
cdr3_aa: CASRRSLNTEAFF; v_call: TRBV6-5
cdr3_aa: CASGHAGTDVSGYTF; v_call: TRBV6-5
cdr3_aa: CASSQYPSGGGFYEQYF; v_call: TRBV18
cdr3_aa: CASSPGNNEQFF; v_call: TRBV7-7
cdr3_aa: CASRITGGRETQYF; v_call: TRBV6-1
cdr3_aa: CASNPGQLNTEAFF; v_call: TRBV6-1
cdr3_aa: CASSLVVLGAEQYF; v_call: TRBV7-9
cdr3_aa: CASNIQGADGYTF; v_call: TRBV28
cdr3_aa: CASSSQDRVGYTF; v_call: TRBV5-1
cdr3_aa: CASRELGGGLDEQFF; v_call: TRBV6-5
cdr3_aa: CASSYQANTEAFF; v_call: TRBV7-2
cdr3_aa: CASSPKGVGAQYF; v_call: TRBV19
cdr3_aa: CASSPRTGRSTDTQYF; v_call: TRBV11-2
cdr3_aa: CASSLLGQGTDTQYF; v_call: TRBV5-1
cdr3_aa: CSVRQGLTGELFF; v_call: TRBV29-1
cdr3_aa: CASSLDRLESYNEQFF; v_call: TRBV5-6
cdr3_aa: CASSPPEGLYGYTF; v_call: TRBV18
cdr3_aa: CASTSPASTDTQYF; v_call: TRBV7-8
cdr3_aa: CASSGSFNQPQHF; v_call: TRBV6-1
cdr3_aa: CASSPSGGAGGGETQYF; v_call: TRBV9
cdr3_aa: CASSLGWGDRATDTQYF; v_call: TRBV5-4
cdr3_aa: CASRRYTGKAEAFF; v_call: TRBV5-6
cdr3_aa: CASSTQGTQYEQYF; v_call: TRBV25-1
cdr3_aa: CASSQLAGWYEQFF; v_call: TRBV14
cdr3_aa: CASSYRVGDYEQYF; v_call: TRBV6-5
cdr3_aa: CASSEDGGSKNEQFF; v_call: TRBV6-1
cdr3_aa: CASSPDSGRNNEQFF; v_call: TRBV4-2